The present entry profiles one TCR beta chain with its context. This sample was taken from a study of T cells in Graves' hyperthyroidism and ophthalmopathy. Patients with ophthalmopathy all had a Clinical Activity Score of at least 3, a NOSPECS grade of at least 4 and duration under 3 months. TCR beta CDR3 sequences were amplified from RNA transcripts. The TCR CDR3 was amplified in a first-round RT-PCR using the HTBI primer set. A single record per CDR3 protein comes from TCRdb applying MiXCR to the multiplex PCR reads. Here the sample spans roughly 650,000 distinct CDR3 sequences, approximately 16% being singletons. The sample comprised blood. The TCR was taken from a middle-aged woman with Graves' ophthalmopathy.

Here the CDR3 reads CASSQLGNTIYF. CDR3 in DNA: TGTGCCAGCAGCCAACTTGGAAACACCATATATTTT. This chain joins TRBV14 and TRBJ1-3; D is undetermined. CDR1 and CDR2 (germline): SGHDN, FVKESK. This CDR3 region has 12 residues. V lost 2 bases, J lost 3 bases, and 2 bases lay in between.